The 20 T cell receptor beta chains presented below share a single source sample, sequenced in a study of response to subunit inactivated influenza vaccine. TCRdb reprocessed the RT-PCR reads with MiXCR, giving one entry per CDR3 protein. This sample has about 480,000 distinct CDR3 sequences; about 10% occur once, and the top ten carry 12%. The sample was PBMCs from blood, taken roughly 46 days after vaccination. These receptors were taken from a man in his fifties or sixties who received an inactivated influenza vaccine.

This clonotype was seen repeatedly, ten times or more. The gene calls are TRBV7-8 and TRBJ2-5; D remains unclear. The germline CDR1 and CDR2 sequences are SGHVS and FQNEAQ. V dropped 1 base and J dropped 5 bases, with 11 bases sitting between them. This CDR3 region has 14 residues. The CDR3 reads CASSLGQVGETQYF. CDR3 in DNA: TGTGCCAGCAGCTTAGGTCAAGTTGGTGAGACCCAGTACTTC.

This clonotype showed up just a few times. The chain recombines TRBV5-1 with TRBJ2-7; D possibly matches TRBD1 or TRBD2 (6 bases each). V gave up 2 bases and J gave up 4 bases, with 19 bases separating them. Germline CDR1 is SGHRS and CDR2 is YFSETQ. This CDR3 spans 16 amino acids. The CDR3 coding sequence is TGCGCCAGCAGCTTACTATCTATTGGAGGGGGGTACGAGCAGTACTTC. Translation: CASSLLSIGGGYEQYF. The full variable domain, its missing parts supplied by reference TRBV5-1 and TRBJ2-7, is KAGVTQTPRYLIKTRGQQVTLSCSPISGHRSVSWYQQTPGQGLQFLFEYFSETQRNKGNFPGRFSGRQFSNSRSEMNVSTLELGDSALYLCASSLLSIGGGYEQYFGPGTRLTVT.

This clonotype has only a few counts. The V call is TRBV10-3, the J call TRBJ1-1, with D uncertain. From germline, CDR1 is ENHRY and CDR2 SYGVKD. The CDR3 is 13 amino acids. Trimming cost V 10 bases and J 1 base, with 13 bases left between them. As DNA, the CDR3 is TGTGCCACCGCCCGGGAAACGAACACTGAAGCTTTCTTT. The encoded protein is CATARETNTEAFF.

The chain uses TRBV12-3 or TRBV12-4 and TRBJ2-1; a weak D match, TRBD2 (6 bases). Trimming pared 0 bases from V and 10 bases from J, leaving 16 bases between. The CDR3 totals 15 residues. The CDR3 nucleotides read TGTGCCAGCAGTTTAGCGCTGGACTACAAACCGGAGCAGTTCTTC. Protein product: CASSLALDYKPEQFF.

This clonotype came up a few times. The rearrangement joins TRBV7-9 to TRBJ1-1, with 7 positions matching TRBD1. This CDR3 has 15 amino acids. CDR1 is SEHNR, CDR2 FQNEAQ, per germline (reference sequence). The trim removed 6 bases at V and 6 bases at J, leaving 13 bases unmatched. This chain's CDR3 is CASRHQFDREAEAFF. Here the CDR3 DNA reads TGTGCCAGCAGACACCAATTCGACAGGGAGGCTGAAGCTTTCTTT.

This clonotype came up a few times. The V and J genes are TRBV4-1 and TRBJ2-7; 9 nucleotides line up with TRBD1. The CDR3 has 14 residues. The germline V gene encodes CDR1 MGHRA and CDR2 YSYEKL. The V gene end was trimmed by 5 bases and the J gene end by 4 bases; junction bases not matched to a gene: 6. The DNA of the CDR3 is TGCGCCAGCAGCTCAGACAGGGGGAGATACGAGCAGTACTTC. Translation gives CASSSDRGRYEQYF.

In nucleotides, the CDR3 is TGTGCCAGCAGCGAGGAGCGGGGGGGCAGTACCGGGGAGCTGTTTTTT. Residues: CASSEERGGSTGELFF. The genes are TRBV5-4 and TRBJ2-2; 10 bases line up with TRBD2. CDR3 length: 16 amino acids. Unmatched junction bases numbered 8, after V lost 4 bases and J lost 5 bases. Germline V lookup: CDR1 SGHNT, CDR2 YYREEE (reference sequence).

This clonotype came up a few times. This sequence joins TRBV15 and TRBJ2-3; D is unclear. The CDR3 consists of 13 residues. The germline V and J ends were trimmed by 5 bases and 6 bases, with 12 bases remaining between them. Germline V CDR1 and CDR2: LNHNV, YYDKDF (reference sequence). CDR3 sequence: CATSPHALDTQYF. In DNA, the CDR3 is TGTGCCACCAGCCCCCACGCCCTGGATACGCAGTATTTT.

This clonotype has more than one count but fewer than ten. CDR3 protein: CSARDGGTGNTEAFF. Written as DNA, the CDR3 is TGCAGTGCTAGAGATGGGGGGACAGGGAACACTGAAGCTTTCTTT. This rearrangement joins TRBV20-1 to TRBJ1-1, with 8 bases fitting TRBD1. With V trimmed by 0 bases and J by 1 base, 4 bases remained unmatched. Germline V gives CDR1 DFQATT, CDR2 SNEGSKA (reference sequence). This CDR3 spans 15 amino acids.

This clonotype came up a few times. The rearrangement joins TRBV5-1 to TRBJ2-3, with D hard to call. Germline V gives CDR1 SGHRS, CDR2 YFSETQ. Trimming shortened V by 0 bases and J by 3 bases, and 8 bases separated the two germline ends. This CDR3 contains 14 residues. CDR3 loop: CASSLARETDTQYF. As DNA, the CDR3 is TGCGCCAGCAGCTTGGCCCGTGAGACAGATACGCAGTATTTT.

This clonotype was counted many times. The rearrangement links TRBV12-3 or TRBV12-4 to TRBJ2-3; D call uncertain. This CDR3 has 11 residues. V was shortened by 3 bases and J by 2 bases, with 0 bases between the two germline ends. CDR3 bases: TGTGCCAGCAGTTTCACAGATACGCAGTATTTT. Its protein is CASSFTDTQYF.

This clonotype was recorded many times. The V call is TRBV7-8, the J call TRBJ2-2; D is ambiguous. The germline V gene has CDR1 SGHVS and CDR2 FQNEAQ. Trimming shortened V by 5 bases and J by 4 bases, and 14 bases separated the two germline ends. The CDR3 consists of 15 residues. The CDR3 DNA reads TGTGCCAGCAGCCCCGTTGTCGCGCTCACCGGGGAGCTGTTTTTT. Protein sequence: CASSPVVALTGELFF.

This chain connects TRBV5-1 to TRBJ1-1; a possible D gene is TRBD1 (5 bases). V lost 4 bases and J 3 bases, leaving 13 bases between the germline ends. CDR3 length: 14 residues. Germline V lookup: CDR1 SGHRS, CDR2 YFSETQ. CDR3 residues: CASSESKGYTEAFF. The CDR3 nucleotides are TGCGCCAGCAGCGAAAGCAAGGGGTACACTGAAGCTTTCTTT.

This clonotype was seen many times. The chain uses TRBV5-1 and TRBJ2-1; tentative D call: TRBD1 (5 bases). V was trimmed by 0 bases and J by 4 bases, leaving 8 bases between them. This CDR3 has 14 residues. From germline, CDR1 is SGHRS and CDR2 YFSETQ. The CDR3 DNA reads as TGCGCCAGCAGCTTGGAGACAGCTTACAATGAGCAGTTCTTC. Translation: CASSLETAYNEQFF. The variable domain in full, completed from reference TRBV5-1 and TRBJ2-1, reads KAGVTQTPRYLIKTRGQQVTLSCSPISGHRSVSWYQQTPGQGLQFLFEYFSETQRNKGNFPGRFSGRQFSNSRSEMNVSTLELGDSALYLCASSLETAYNEQFFGPGTRLTVL.

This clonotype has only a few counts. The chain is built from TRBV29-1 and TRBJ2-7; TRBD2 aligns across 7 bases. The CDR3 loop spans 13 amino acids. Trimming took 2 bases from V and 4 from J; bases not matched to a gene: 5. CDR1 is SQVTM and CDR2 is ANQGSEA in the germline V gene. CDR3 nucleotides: TGCAGCGTTGAACGGCTAGCGGCGTACGAGCAGTACTTC. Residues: CSVERLAAYEQYF.

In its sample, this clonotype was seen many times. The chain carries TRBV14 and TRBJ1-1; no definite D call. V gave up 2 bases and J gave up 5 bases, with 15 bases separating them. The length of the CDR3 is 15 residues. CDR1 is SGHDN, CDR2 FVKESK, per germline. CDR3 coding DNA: TGTGCCAGCAGCCAAATAGGACTCAGGTTGACTGAAGCTTTCTTT. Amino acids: CASSQIGLRLTEAFF. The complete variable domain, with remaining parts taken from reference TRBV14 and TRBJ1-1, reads EAGVTQFPSHSVIEKGQTVTLRCDPISGHDNLYWYRRVMGKEIKFLLHFVKESKQDESGMPNNRFLAERTGGTYSTLKVQPAELEDSGVYFCASSQIGLRLTEAFFGQGTRLTVV.

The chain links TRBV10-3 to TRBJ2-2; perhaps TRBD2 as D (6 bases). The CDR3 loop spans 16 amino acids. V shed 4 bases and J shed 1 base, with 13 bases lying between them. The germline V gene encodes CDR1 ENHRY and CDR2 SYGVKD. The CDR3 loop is CAISASGERNTGELFF. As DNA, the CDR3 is TGTGCCATCAGTGCCTCGGGGGAAAGGAACACCGGGGAGCTGTTTTTT.

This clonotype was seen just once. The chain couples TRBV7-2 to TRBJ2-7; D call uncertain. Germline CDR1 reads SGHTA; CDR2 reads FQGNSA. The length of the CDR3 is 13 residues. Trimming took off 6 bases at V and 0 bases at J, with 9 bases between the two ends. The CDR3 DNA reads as TGTGCCAGCAGTAATAGGGCCTCCTACGAGCAGTACTTC. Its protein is CASSNRASYEQYF.

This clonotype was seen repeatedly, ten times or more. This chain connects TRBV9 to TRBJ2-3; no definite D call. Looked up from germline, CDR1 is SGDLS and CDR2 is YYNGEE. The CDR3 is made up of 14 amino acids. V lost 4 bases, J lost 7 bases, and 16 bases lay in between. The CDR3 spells CASSSEYHPNTQYF. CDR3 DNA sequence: TGTGCCAGCAGCTCCGAGTACCACCCTAATACGCAGTATTTT.

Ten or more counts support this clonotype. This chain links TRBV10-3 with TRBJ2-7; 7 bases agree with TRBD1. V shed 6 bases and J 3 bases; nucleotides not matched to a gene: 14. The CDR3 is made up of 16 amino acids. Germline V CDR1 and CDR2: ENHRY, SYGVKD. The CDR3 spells CAIRSDRSLGYYEQYF. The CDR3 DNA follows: TGTGCCATCAGGTCGGACAGGAGTTTGGGTTACTACGAGCAGTACTTC.